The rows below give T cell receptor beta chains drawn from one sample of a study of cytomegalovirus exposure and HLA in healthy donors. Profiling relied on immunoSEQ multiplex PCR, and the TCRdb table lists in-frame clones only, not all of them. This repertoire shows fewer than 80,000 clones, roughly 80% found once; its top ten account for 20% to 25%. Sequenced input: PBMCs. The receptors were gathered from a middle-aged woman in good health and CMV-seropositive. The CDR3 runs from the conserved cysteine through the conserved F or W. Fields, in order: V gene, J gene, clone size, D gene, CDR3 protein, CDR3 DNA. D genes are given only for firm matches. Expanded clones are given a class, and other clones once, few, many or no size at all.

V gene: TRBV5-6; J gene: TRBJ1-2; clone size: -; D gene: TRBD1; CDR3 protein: CASSTWTGAGIYGYTF; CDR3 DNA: TGTGCCAGCAGCACCTGGACAGGGGCGGGAATCTATGGCTACACCTTC
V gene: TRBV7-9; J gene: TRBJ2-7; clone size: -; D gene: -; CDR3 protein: CASSPAGYEQYF; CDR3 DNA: TGTGCCAGCAGCCCCGCGGGGTACGAGCAGTACTTC
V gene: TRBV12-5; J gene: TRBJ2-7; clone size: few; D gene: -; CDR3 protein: CASGLPRDGGYEQYF; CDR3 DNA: TGTGCTAGTGGTTTACCCCGGGACGGGGGTTACGAGCAGTACTTC
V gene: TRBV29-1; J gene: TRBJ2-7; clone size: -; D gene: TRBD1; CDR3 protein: CSVAGNRGLYEQYF; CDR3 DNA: TGCAGCGTTGCGGGGAACAGGGGGCTTTACGAGCAGTACTTC
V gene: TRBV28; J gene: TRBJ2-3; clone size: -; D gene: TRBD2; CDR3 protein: CASSSPAGGTDTQYF; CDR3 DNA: TGTGCCAGCAGCTCCCCCGCGGGGGGAACAGATACGCAGTATTTT
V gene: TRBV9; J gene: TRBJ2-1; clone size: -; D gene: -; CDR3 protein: CASSPGVDEQFF; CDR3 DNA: TGTGCCAGCAGTCCGGGGGTAGATGAGCAGTTCTTC
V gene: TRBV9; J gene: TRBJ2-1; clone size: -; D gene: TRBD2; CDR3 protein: CASSLSGAYNEQFF; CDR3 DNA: TGTGCCAGCAGCTTAAGCGGGGCCTACAATGAGCAGTTCTTC
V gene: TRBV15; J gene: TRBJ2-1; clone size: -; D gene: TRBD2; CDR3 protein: CATSTDGGGAGEQFF; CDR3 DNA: TGTGCCACCAGCACGGATGGCGGGGGGGCAGGGGAGCAGTTCTTC
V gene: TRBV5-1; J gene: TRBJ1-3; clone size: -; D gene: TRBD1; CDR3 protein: CASSLMGQSSGNTIYF; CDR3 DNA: TGCGCCAGCAGCTTGATGGGACAGAGCTCTGGAAACACCATATATTTT
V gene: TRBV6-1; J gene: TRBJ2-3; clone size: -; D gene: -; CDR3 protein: CASSDMVAVGADTQYF; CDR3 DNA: TGTGCCAGCAGTGACATGGTCGCGGTCGGGGCAGATACGCAGTATTTT
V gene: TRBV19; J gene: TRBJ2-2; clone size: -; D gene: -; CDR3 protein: CASRRDSGNTGELFF; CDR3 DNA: TGTGCCAGTAGACGGGACTCCGGGAACACCGGGGAGCTGTTTTTT
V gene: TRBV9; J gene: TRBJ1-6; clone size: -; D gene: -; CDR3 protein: CASTREGGNNSPLHF; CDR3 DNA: TGTGCCAGCACCCGAGAGGGCGGGAATAATTCACCCCTCCACTTT
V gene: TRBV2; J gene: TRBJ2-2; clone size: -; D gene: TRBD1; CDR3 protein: CASSLQGSRNTGELFF; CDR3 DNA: TGTGCCAGCAGTCTACAGGGGTCAAGGAACACCGGGGAGCTGTTTTTT
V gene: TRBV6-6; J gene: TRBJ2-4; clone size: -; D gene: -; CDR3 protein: CASSFRLGKNIQYF; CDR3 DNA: TGTGCCAGCAGTTTCAGGTTGGGCAAAAACATTCAGTACTTC
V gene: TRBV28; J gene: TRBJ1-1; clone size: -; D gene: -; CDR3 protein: CASSLFGNTEAFF; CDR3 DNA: TGTGCCAGCAGTTTGTTCGGGAACACTGAAGCTTTCTTT
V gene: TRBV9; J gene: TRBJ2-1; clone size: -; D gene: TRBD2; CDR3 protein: CASSVVSGGSSYNEQFF; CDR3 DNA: TGTGCCAGCAGCGTAGTTAGCGGGGGGAGCTCCTACAATGAGCAGTTCTTC
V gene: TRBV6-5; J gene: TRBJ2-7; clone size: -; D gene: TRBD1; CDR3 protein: CASSKGQGADEQYF; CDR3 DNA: TGTGCCAGCAGTAAGGGACAGGGGGCCGACGAGCAGTACTTC
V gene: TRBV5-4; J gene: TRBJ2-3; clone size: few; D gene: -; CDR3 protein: CASSLGPGGSDTQYF; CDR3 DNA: TGTGCCAGCAGCTTGGGACCTGGAGGGTCCGATACGCAGTATTTT
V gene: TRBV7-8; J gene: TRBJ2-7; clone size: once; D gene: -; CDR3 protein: CASSLAAGSPSYEQYF; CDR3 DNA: TGTGCCAGCAGCTTAGCAGCAGGGTCCCCCTCCTACGAGCAGTACTTC
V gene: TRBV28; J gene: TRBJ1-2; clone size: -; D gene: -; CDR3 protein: CASSRGGTYGYTF; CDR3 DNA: TGTGCCAGCAGTCGAGGGGGAACCTATGGCTACACCTTC
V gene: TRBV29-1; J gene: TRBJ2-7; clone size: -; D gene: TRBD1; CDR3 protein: CSVGGQSYEQYF; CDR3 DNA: TGCAGCGTTGGGGGACAGTCCTACGAGCAGTACTTC
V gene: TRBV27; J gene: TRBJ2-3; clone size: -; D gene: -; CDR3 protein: CASSSGLGQRYF; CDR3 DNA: TGTGCCAGCAGTTCTGGACTGGGACAACGGTATTTT
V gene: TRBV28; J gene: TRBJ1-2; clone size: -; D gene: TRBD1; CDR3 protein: CASSPGQTLWGYTF; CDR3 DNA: TGTGCCAGCAGTCCGGGACAGACCCTCTGGGGCTACACCTTC
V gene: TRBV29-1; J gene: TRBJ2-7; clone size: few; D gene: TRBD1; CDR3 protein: CSVPASPGQGGYEQYF; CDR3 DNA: TGCAGCGTTCCAGCCTCCCCGGGACAGGGTGGGTACGAGCAGTACTTC
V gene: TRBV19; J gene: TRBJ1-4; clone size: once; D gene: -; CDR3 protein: CASSLRGGLEKLFF; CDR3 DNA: TGTGCCAGTAGTCTACGGGGGGGGCTTGAAAAACTGTTTTTT
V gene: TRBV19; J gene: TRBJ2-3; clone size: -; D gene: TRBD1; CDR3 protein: CASSIQGVTDTQYF; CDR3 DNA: TGTGCCAGTAGTATACAGGGGGTAACAGATACGCAGTATTTT
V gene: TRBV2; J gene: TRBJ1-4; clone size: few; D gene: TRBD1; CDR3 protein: CASSRDRVSTNEKLFF; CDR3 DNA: TGTGCCAGCAGCCGGGACAGGGTATCTACTAATGAAAAACTGTTTTTT
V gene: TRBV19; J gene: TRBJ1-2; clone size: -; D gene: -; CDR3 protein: CATEGQLNYGYTF; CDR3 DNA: TGTGCCACCGAGGGACAACTCAACTATGGCTACACCTTC
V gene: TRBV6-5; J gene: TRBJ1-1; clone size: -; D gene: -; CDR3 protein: CASLGRTPNTEAFF; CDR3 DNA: TGTGCCAGCCTAGGCAGAACTCCCAACACTGAAGCTTTCTTT
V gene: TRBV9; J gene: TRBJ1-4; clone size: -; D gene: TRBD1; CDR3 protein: CASSVFGTGDEKLFF; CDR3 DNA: TGTGCCAGCAGCGTCTTCGGGACAGGGGATGAAAAACTGTTTTTT
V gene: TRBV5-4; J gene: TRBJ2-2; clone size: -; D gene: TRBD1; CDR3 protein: CASSPRDRGQGGELFF; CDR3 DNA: TGTGCCAGCAGCCCCAGGGACAGGGGGCAGGGCGGGGAGCTGTTTTTT
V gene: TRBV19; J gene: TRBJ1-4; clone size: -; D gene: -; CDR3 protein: CATGPGATNEKLFF; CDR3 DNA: TGTGCCACCGGACCCGGGGCAACTAATGAAAAACTGTTTTTT
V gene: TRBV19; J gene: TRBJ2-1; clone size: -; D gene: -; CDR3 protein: CASSIAGGGVNEQFF; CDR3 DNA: TGTGCCAGTAGTATAGCGGGGGGCGGGGTCAATGAGCAGTTCTTC
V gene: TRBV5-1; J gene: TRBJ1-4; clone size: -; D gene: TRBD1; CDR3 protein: CASSTAGGGQKLFF; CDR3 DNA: TGCGCCAGCAGCACGGCAGGGGGCGGGCAAAAACTGTTTTTT
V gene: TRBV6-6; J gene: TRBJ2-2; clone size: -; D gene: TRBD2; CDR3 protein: CASSYRGGTGELFF; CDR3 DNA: TGTGCCAGCAGTTATCGGGGGGGCACCGGGGAGCTGTTTTTT
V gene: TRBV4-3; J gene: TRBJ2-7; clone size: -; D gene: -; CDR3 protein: CASSQELGQYEQYF; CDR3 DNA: TGCGCCAGCAGCCAAGAACTCGGACAATACGAGCAGTACTTC
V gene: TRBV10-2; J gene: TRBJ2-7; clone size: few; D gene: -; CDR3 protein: CATGLQSYEQYF; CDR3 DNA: TGCGCCACCGGACTACAATCCTACGAGCAGTACTTC
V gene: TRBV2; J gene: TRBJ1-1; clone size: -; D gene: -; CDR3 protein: CASSEALLGREAFF; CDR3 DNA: TGTGCCAGCAGTGAAGCGCTTCTGGGCCGTGAAGCTTTCTTT
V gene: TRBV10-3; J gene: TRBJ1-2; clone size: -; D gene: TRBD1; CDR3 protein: CAISESGRGNGYTF; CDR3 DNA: TGTGCCATCAGTGAGTCGGGCAGGGGGAATGGCTACACCTTC
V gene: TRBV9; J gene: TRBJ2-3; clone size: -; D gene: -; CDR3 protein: CASSVALEDGTQYF; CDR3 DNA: TGTGCCAGCAGCGTAGCACTAGAGGATGGTACGCAGTATTTT
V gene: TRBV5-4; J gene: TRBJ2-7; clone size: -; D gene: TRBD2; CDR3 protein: CASSLAGASYEQYF; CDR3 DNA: TGTGCCAGCAGTCTAGCGGGGGCCTCCTACGAGCAGTACTTC